One and the same sample provided the 26 T cell receptor beta chains below, sequenced in a study of blood T cell repertoires in COVID-19. TCRdb keeps only in-frame clones here, not all; method: immunoSEQ multiplex PCR. The data contain roughly 45,000 clones, under 90% of them singletons. Material for sequencing was peripheral blood. The receptor source for this set is a woman aged 80 or over with COVID-19, enrolled during active disease.

The rearrangement links TRBV5-6 to TRBJ2-7; D not certain. The CDR3 spans 13 residues. V dropped 2 bases and J dropped 0 bases, with 6 bases sitting between them. Germline loops: CDR1 SGHDT, CDR2 YYEEEE. The CDR3 coding sequence is TGTGCCAGCAGCTTACAGAGCTCCTACGAGCAGTACTTC. Its protein is CASSLQSSYEQYF.

V is TRBV27 and J is TRBJ1-5; possibly TRBD1 for D (6 bases). The CDR3 is 14 residues long. V lost 6 bases and J 6 bases, leaving 15 bases between the germline ends. From germline, CDR1 is MNHEY and CDR2 SMNVEV (reference sequence). CDR3 residues: CASRSTGLAQPQHF. CDR3 nucleotide sequence: TGTGCCAGCAGAAGTACAGGGTTAGCTCAGCCCCAGCATTTT.

V usage is TRBV6-6 and J usage is TRBJ1-5; 10 nucleotides match TRBD1. CDR3 length equals 17 residues. Germline V gene lookup returns CDR1 MNHNY and CDR2 SVGAGI (reference sequence). V lost 6 bases, J lost 4 bases, and 12 bases stayed unmatched. CDR3 amino acids: CASSRIPTGGGNQPQHF. CDR3 coding DNA: TGTGCCAGCAGCCGAATCCCGACAGGGGGCGGAAATCAGCCCCAGCATTTT.

This clone was seen once. The chain joins TRBV19 to TRBJ2-3, with D possibly matching TRBD2 (7 bases). Germline V lookup: CDR1 LNHDA, CDR2 SQIVND (reference sequence). The CDR3 sequence is 15 residues long. Deletions cut 10 bases from V and 4 bases from J, with 21 bases between. The CDR3 protein is CATLGGPGVSDTQYF. The CDR3 region has the DNA TGTGCCACCCTCGGGGGGCCGGGGGTTTCAGATACGCAGTATTTT.

The chain couples TRBV12-1 to TRBJ1-2; the table's D call of TRBD1 was not tested on the DNA. TRBV12-1 is a pseudogene. The CDR3 is made up of 14 amino acids. CDR3 in DNA: TGTGCCAGCAGCCAAGGACAGACCTTCTATGGCTACACCTTC. Translation gives CASSQGQTFYGYTF.

V usage is TRBV18 and J usage is TRBJ2-7; 8 bases agree with TRBD1. Germline V gene lookup returns CDR1 KGHSH and CDR2 LQKENI. The CDR3 totals 15 residues. V dropped 0 bases and J dropped 3; count of bases not matched to a gene: 4. CDR3 region: CASSPPDRVYYEQYF. In DNA, the CDR3 is TGTGCCAGCTCACCACCGGACAGGGTCTACTACGAGCAGTACTTC.

CDR3 in amino acids: CASSPYPTEEAFF. In nucleotides, the CDR3 is TGTGCCAGCTCACCATACCCGACAGAGGAAGCTTTCTTT. This chain connects TRBV18 to TRBJ1-1; the D gene is possibly TRBD1 (5 bases). Trimming shortened V by 2 bases and J by 8 bases, and 12 bases separated the two germline ends. The CDR3 sequence is 13 residues long. Germline CDR1 reads KGHSH; CDR2 reads LQKENI.

The chain uses TRBV28 and TRBJ1-6, with 7 bases lining up with TRBD1. This CDR3 spans 14 amino acids. After removal of 6 bases from V and 12 bases from J, the junction contained 11 bases not matched to a gene. In germline, CDR1 is MDHEN, CDR2 SYDVKM. CDR3 amino acids: CASSTDRPRVPLHF. CDR3 DNA sequence: TGTGCCAGCAGCACGGACAGGCCCCGGGTACCCCTCCACTTT. The complete variable domain, with remaining parts taken from reference TRBV28 and TRBJ1-6, reads DVKVTQSSRYLVKRTGEKVFLECVQDMDHENMFWYRQDPGLGLRLIYFSYDVKMKEKGDIPEGYSVSREKKERFSLILESASTNQTSMYLCASSTDRPRVPLHFGNGTRLTVT.

The genes are TRBV6-5 and TRBJ1-3; a weak D match, TRBD1 (5 bases). With 3 bases removed from V and 1 base from J, the gap between germline ends came to 10 bases. The CDR3 is made up of 15 amino acids. The germline CDR1 and CDR2 sequences are MNHEY and SVGAGI. The DNA of the CDR3 is TGTGCCAGCAGTTATAGGACATCTTCTGGAAACACCATATATTTT. Its translation is CASSYRTSSGNTIYF.

The rearrangement uses TRBV6-5 and TRBJ1-2; 7 bases agree with TRBD1. After removal of 5 bases from V and 3 bases from J, the junction contained 0 bases not matched to a gene. From germline, CDR1 is MNHEY and CDR2 SVGAGI. The CDR3 length is 12 residues. The CDR3 nucleotides are TGTGCCAGCAGTCAGGGGGACTATGGCTACACCTTC. Amino acids: CASSQGDYGYTF.

J is TRBJ2-1 and V is TRBV19; 7 bases are shared with TRBD2. Germline loops: CDR1 LNHDA, CDR2 SQIVND (reference sequence). The ends lost 3 bases at V and 9 bases at J; junction bases unmatched: 17. This CDR3 contains 17 residues. In nucleotides, the CDR3 is TGTGCCAGTAGTATGGACCCGAGGGGAGGGAAAAAGGGTGAGCAGTTCTTC. Translated: CASSMDPRGGKKGEQFF.

The V gene is TRBV9, the J gene TRBJ1-1, with D perhaps TRBD1 (5 bases). CDR1 is SGDLS and CDR2 is YYNGEE in the germline V gene. The CDR3 extends over 13 amino acids. Trimming took off 4 bases at V and 6 bases at J, with 13 bases between the two ends. The CDR3 bases are TGTGCCAGCAGCCCTCAGGGCGCGGCTGAAGCTTTCTTT. Residues: CASSPQGAAEAFF.

The chain uses TRBV30 and TRBJ1-1; D is uncertain. V dropped 2 bases and J dropped 3 bases, with 4 bases sitting between them. Germline V gene sequence: CDR1 GTSNPN, CDR2 SVGIG (reference sequence). This CDR3 is built from 11 residues. CDR3 sequence (DNA): TGTGCCTGGAGTCCGTACACTGAAGCTTTCTTT. This gives the protein CAWSPYTEAFF.

With regard to this clone: The conserved phenylalanine or tryptophan is not found at the CDR3 terminus, so this likely reflects a read error. The DNA is left out, because the CDR3 cannot be placed on it with certainty; the CDR3 is given as TCRdb lists it. V and J are TRBV20-1 and TRBJ1-2; no DNA check was done on the table's D call, TRBD1. The CDR3 adds up to 14 amino acids, both ends counted. Per germline, CDR1 DFQATT and CDR2 SNEGSKA (reference sequence). CDR3 residues: CSASDLGDRARWCL.

V is TRBV19 and J is TRBJ2-3; no definite D call. CDR1 LNHDA and CDR2 SQIVND come from the germline V gene (reference sequence). Trimming took 5 bases from V and 5 from J, leaving 11 bases between them. The CDR3 has 13 amino acids. CDR3 residues: CASSLRGLDTQYF. Here the CDR3 DNA reads TGTGCCAGTAGTCTACGAGGATTAGATACGCAGTATTTT.

The chain combines TRBV5-8 with TRBJ2-7; 8 nucleotides agree with TRBD1. CDR3 length equals 13 residues. Per the germline V gene, CDR1 is SGHTS and CDR2 is YDEGEE. After removal of 0 bases from V and 8 bases from J, the junction contained 4 bases not matched to a gene. CDR3 amino acids: CASSLGQGYQQYF. In DNA form, the CDR3 reads TGTGCCAGCAGCTTGGGACAGGGGTACCAGCAGTACTTC.

This clone was recorded only once. The V call is TRBV23-1, the J call TRBJ2-2, with D unclear. TRBV23-1 is an open reading frame, and its role is uncertain. The CDR3 is 16 amino acids. The germline V and J ends were trimmed by 3 bases and 3 bases, with 14 bases remaining between them. The CDR3, as DNA: TGCGCCAGCAGTCACCCTAGAGATGGGTACACCGGGGAGCTGTTTTTT. Its translation is CASSHPRDGYTGELFF.

J is TRBJ2-3 and V is TRBV5-4, with TRBD2 matching 12 bases. This CDR3 spans 17 amino acids. Germline loops: CDR1 SGHNT, CDR2 YYREEE (reference sequence). V was pared by 7 bases and J by 8 bases, with 17 bases of the junction left unmatched. The CDR3 region is CASATLAGGRGTGTQYF. Here the CDR3 DNA reads TGTGCCAGCGCCACTCTAGCGGGAGGGCGAGGGACGGGTACGCAGTATTTT.

The J gene is TRBJ2-1, the V gene TRBV7-6, with D uncertain. The germline V and J ends were trimmed by 2 bases and 5 bases, with 10 bases remaining between them. The CDR3 is made up of 14 amino acids. Germline CDR1 is SGHVS and CDR2 is FNYEAQ. The DNA for the CDR3 is TGTGCCAGCAGCTTATCATACTTGGACAATGAGCAGTTCTTC. It specifies CASSLSYLDNEQFF.

The CDR3 is CASSITTGPYGYTF. The CDR3 DNA follows: TGTGCCAGTAGTATTACCACAGGGCCCTATGGCTACACCTTC. This chain joins TRBV19 and TRBJ1-2; D might be TRBD1 (6 bases). The CDR3 extends over 14 amino acids. CDR1 and CDR2 (germline): LNHDA, SQIVND (reference sequence). The V and J ends lost 3 bases and 4 bases respectively, with 12 bases between them.

This clone has more than one count but fewer than ten. CDR3 nucleotides: TGTGCCAGCAGCCATCTAAACTATGGCTACACCTTC. It translates to CASSHLNYGYTF. The chain couples TRBV3-1 (or the pseudogene TRBV3-2) to TRBJ1-2; no clear D gene. This CDR3 is built from 12 residues. Germline V gene data show CDR1 as LGHDT and CDR2 as YNNKEL (reference sequence). V lost 3 bases to trimming and J lost 2 bases, with 4 bases between them.

The V and J genes are TRBV6-5 and TRBJ2-7, with 12 nucleotides matching TRBD2. CDR1 MNHEY and CDR2 SVGAGI come from the germline V gene. There are 14 residues in the CDR3. J was trimmed by 5 bases and V by 5 bases; bases with no gene match: 4. Written as DNA, the CDR3 is TGTGCCAGCAGTAAGACTAGCGGGAGCGACGAGCAGTACTTC. Its translation is CASSKTSGSDEQYF.

This clone has just one count. The chain carries TRBV2 and TRBJ1-1; D may be TRBD1 (6 bases). Trimming cost V 7 bases and J 1 base, with 28 bases left between them. Germline CDR1 SNHLY, CDR2 FYNNEI. CDR3 length: 19 residues. Written as DNA, the CDR3 is TGTGCCAGCATATCTTTTTTCCAGGGGCCGAGGTCTCAGAACACTGAAGCTTTCTTT. This translates into CASISFFQGPRSQNTEAFF.

This chain uses TRBV2 with TRBJ2-7; TRBD2 agrees at 7 bases. The trim removed 7 bases at V and 2 bases at J, leaving 5 bases unmatched. CDR1 and CDR2 (germline): SNHLY, FYNNEI. CDR3 length: 13 residues. CDR3 DNA: TGTGCCAGCACCACTAGCGCGGCCTACGAGCAGTACTTC. It yields the protein CASTTSAAYEQYF. Full variable domain (remainder filled in from reference TRBV2 and TRBJ2-7): EPEVTQTPSHQVTQMGQEVILRCVPISNHLYFYWYRQILGQKVEFLVSFYNNEISEKSEIFDDQFSVERPDGSNFTLKIRSTKLEDSAMYFCASTTSAAYEQYFGPGTRLTVT.

This clone was seen only once. For the CDR3, the DNA is TGTGCCACCAGCAGAGATTGGGGGGGGCCCCAGCATTTT. Translated: CATSRDWGGPQHF. The V call is TRBV15, the J call TRBJ1-5, with D possibly TRBD1 on 5 matching bases. The CDR3 runs 13 residues. The germline V gene has CDR1 LNHNV and CDR2 YYDKDF (reference sequence). V gave up 0 bases and J gave up 9 bases, with 9 bases separating them.

This chain uses TRBV18 with TRBJ2-7, with D possibly TRBD2 on 5 matching bases. The CDR3 extends over 14 amino acids. Trimming pared 2 bases from V and 3 bases from J, leaving 11 bases between. Germline values: CDR1 KGHSH, CDR2 LQKENI. The CDR3 region is CASSPSSGDYEQYF. The DNA of the CDR3 is TGTGCCAGCTCACCATCATCCGGGGACTACGAGCAGTACTTC.